Listed here are 25 T cell receptor beta chains from one sample, sequenced in a study of blood T cell repertoires in COVID-19. Only in-frame clones appear in the TCRdb table, and some are missing; sequencing was by immunoSEQ multiplex PCR. The sample shows around 28,000 clones, 84% of them seen only once. The sample comprised peripheral blood. All receptors come from a man aged 70-80 years with active COVID-19.

The chain is built from TRBV10-1 and TRBJ2-3, with 8 nucleotides matching TRBD2. Germline V gives CDR1 WNHNN, CDR2 SYGVQD (reference sequence). V lost 2 bases to trimming and J lost 3 bases; unmatched junction nucleotides: 4. The CDR3 length is 15 residues. CDR3 in amino acids: CASSEGVAGTDTQYF. DNA of the CDR3: TGCGCCAGCAGTGAGGGGGTAGCGGGGACAGATACGCAGTATTTT.

The V and J genes are TRBV9 and TRBJ2-6, with 11 bases that match TRBD1. There are 16 residues in the CDR3. The trim removed 3 bases at V and 9 bases at J, leaving 8 bases unmatched. Germline V gene sequence: CDR1 SGDLS, CDR2 YYNGEE. The chain's CDR3 is CASSASGTGGLNVLTF. DNA for the CDR3: TGTGCCAGCAGCGCCTCCGGGACAGGGGGACTCAACGTCCTGACTTTC. Using reference TRBV9 and TRBJ2-6 for the parts outside the CDR3, the full variable domain is DSGVTQTPKHLITATGQRVTLRCSPRSGDLSVYWYQQSLDQGLQFLIQYYNGEERAKGNILERFSAQQFPDLHSELNLSSLELGDSALYFCASSASGTGGLNVLTFGAGSRLTVL.

V usage is TRBV12-5 and J usage is TRBJ2-3; D is ambiguous. Germline CDR1 is LGHNT and CDR2 is FRNRAP. Trimming took off 1 base at V and 2 bases at J, with 7 bases between the two ends. The length of the CDR3 is 14 residues. The CDR3 region is CASGLGRYTDTQYF. The CDR3 DNA reads as TGTGCTAGTGGTTTGGGCAGATACACAGATACGCAGTATTTT.

V usage is TRBV5-1 and J usage is TRBJ2-1, with 16 nucleotides matching TRBD2. CDR3 length: 18 amino acids. Germline CDR1 SGHRS, CDR2 YFSETQ. J lost 6 bases, V lost 0 bases, and 6 bases had no gene match. CDR3 bases: TGCGCCAGCAGCTTGGTGGGACTAGCGGGGGGGCCTGGCAATGAGCAGTTCTTC. Translated: CASSLVGLAGGPGNEQFF.

The CDR3 DNA follows: TGTGCCAGCAGCTTAGTGGGACAGCCGAACACCGGGGAGCTGTTTTTT. Residues: CASSLVGQPNTGELFF. V usage is TRBV7-6 and J usage is TRBJ2-2; TRBD1 agrees at 7 bases. Trimming removed 1 base from V and 0 bases from J; junction bases left unmatched: 2. This CDR3 comprises 16 residues. CDR1 and CDR2 (germline): SGHVS, FNYEAQ.

As DNA, the CDR3 is TGTGCCAGCAGCTCGCCATTGACAGGGGATCCTGGAAACACCATATATTTT. Translating gives CASSSPLTGDPGNTIYF. The V and J genes are TRBV5-6 and TRBJ1-3; 8 bases align to TRBD1. J lost 2 bases, V lost 3 bases, and 10 bases had no gene match. The germline V gene encodes CDR1 SGHDT and CDR2 YYEEEE. The CDR3 contains 17 residues. The variable domain in full, completed from reference TRBV5-6 and TRBJ1-3, reads DAGVTQSPTHLIKTRGQQVTLRCSPKSGHDTVSWYQQALGQGPQFIFQYYEEEERQRGNFPDRFSGHQFPNYSSELNVNALLLGDSALYLCASSSPLTGDPGNTIYFGEGSWLTVV.

The chain is built from TRBV20-1 and TRBJ2-1; D is unresolved. The CDR3 loop spans 13 amino acids. Looked up from germline, CDR1 is DFQATT and CDR2 is SNEGSKA (reference sequence). Trimming shortened V by 3 bases and J by 5 bases, and 11 bases separated the two germline ends. CDR3 in DNA: TGCAGTGCTAGTAACAGTTTAAACAATGAGCAGTTCTTC. Protein product: CSASNSLNNEQFF.

V and J are TRBV27 and TRBJ1-6; 11 bases are shared with TRBD1. CDR3 length: 16 amino acids. Germline CDR1 and CDR2: MNHEY and SMNVEV (reference sequence). V shed 4 bases, J shed 8 bases, and the junction held 7 bases outside the gene matches. CDR3 amino acids: CASSSFGQGADSPLHF. CDR3 sequence (DNA): TGTGCCAGCAGTTCCTTCGGACAGGGGGCTGATTCACCCCTCCACTTT.

The chain employs TRBV4-3 and TRBJ2-3, with 13 bases that match TRBD2. The V and J ends lost 4 bases and 0 bases, in that order; junction bases with no gene match: 4. Germline loops: CDR1 LGHNA, CDR2 YSLEER. CDR3 length: 17 amino acids. DNA of the CDR3: TGCGCCAGCAGCCGCACTAGCGGGGGGGCAAGCACAGATACGCAGTATTTT. Translation gives CASSRTSGGASTDTQYF.

The chain employs TRBV5-1 and TRBJ2-2; the D gene is possibly TRBD1 (6 bases). The CDR3 runs to 16 residues. CDR1 and CDR2 (germline): SGHRS, YFSETQ. V lost 5 bases and J lost 1, with 15 bases in between. CDR3 nucleotides: TGCGCCAGCAGTCGAGCACCGGGACAGAACACCGGGGAGCTGTTTTTT. Translation gives CASSRAPGQNTGELFF.

The V call is TRBV5-1, the J call TRBJ2-7, with TRBD2 identical over 9 bases. V lost 0 bases and J lost 0; bases outside the gene matches: 10. From germline, CDR1 is SGHRS and CDR2 YFSETQ. The CDR3 totals 18 residues. CDR3 amino acids: CASSLEVAGGFTSYEQYF. DNA of the CDR3: TGCGCCAGCAGCTTGGAAGTTGCGGGGGGGTTCACCTCCTACGAGCAGTACTTC.

The chain recombines TRBV7-2 with TRBJ2-5; 7 bases agree with TRBD2. CDR3 length equals 14 residues. The V and J ends lost 8 bases and 5 bases, in that order; junction bases with no gene match: 11. Germline V CDR1 and CDR2: SGHTA, FQGNSA. CDR3 DNA: TGTGCCAGCCAGCAGGCGGGGGTAGGGGAGACCCAGTACTTC. Its protein is CASQQAGVGETQYF.

The rearrangement joins TRBV27 to TRBJ1-1; the match to TRBD1 covers 7 bases. Germline CDR1 MNHEY, CDR2 SMNVEV (reference sequence). Trimming cost V 3 bases and J 4 bases; bases outside gene matches: 8. CDR3 length: 15 amino acids. CDR3 nucleotide sequence: TGTGCCAGCAGTTTCAAAACAGGGGTCGGCACTGAAGCTTTCTTT. This sequence encodes CASSFKTGVGTEAFF.

The chain couples TRBV19 to TRBJ2-6; TRBD2 is a possible D gene (5 bases). V was clipped by 1 base and J by 1 base, with 8 bases between them. CDR1 and CDR2 (germline): LNHDA, SQIVND (reference sequence). CDR3 size: 16 residues. CDR3 nucleotides: TGTGCCAGTAGTATAGTCCGGGGATCTGGGGCCAACGTCCTGACTTTC. This sequence encodes CASSIVRGSGANVLTF.

This rearrangement joins TRBV7-9 to TRBJ2-5, with D maybe TRBD2 (7 bases). The germline V gene encodes CDR1 SEHNR and CDR2 FQNEAQ (reference sequence). Trimming pared 0 bases from V and 5 bases from J, leaving 16 bases between. The CDR3 is made up of 16 amino acids. DNA for the CDR3: TGTGCCAGCAGCTTAGCCCGGGGGGCACGTTCCGAGACCCAGTACTTC. It codes for CASSLARGARSETQYF.

This clone was seen a single time. This chain joins TRBV7-9 and TRBJ2-7; perhaps TRBD1 as D (6 bases). CDR3 length equals 15 residues. V was cut by 7 bases and J by 2 bases, with 18 bases left in between. Germline loops: CDR1 SEHNR, CDR2 FQNEAQ (reference sequence). The CDR3 region is CASIPVSSGAYEQYF. In nucleotides, the CDR3 is TGTGCCAGCATCCCCGTTTCGTCAGGGGCCTACGAGCAGTACTTC.

A single count supports this clone. The rearrangement joins TRBV18 to TRBJ2-5; D ambiguous. The germline V gene encodes CDR1 KGHSH and CDR2 LQKENI. The CDR3 spans 11 residues. Trimming took 3 bases from V and 5 from J, leaving 4 bases between them. For the CDR3, the DNA is TGTGCCAGCTCACCGGGCGAGACCCAGTACTTC. It encodes CASSPGETQYF.

V and J are TRBV19 and TRBJ2-5; 7 nucleotides line up with TRBD2. Germline trimming cut 3 bases from V and 0 bases from J; bases unmatched to any gene: 1. From germline, CDR1 is LNHDA and CDR2 SQIVND (reference sequence). This CDR3 contains 14 residues. The CDR3 region is CASSMGTNQETQYF. As DNA, the CDR3 is TGTGCCAGTAGTATGGGGACTAACCAAGAGACCCAGTACTTC.

This chain joins TRBV28 and TRBJ2-7; D is undetermined. Between the trimmed V and J ends, which lost 3 bases and 7 bases, there was a span of 13 bases. This CDR3 is built from 13 residues. Germline CDR1 MDHEN, CDR2 SYDVKM. Here the CDR3 DNA reads TGTGCCAGCAGTTTCGTCATTACGGAGGAGCAGTACTTC. Translated, it gives CASSFVITEEQYF. The entire variable domain, with the rest obtained from reference TRBV28 and TRBJ2-7, is as follows: DVKVTQSSRYLVKRTGEKVFLECVQDMDHENMFWYRQDPGLGLRLIYFSYDVKMKEKGDIPEGYSVSREKKERFSLILESASTNQTSMYLCASSFVITEEQYFGPGTRLTVT.

This sequence joins TRBV6-1 and TRBJ2-7; D is unresolved. The CDR3 sequence is 13 residues long. V was cut by 2 bases and J by 0 bases, with 5 bases left in between. Germline V gene data show CDR1 as MNHNS and CDR2 as SASEGT. CDR3: CASSESSSYEQYF. The CDR3 nucleotides are TGTGCCAGCAGTGAATCCAGCTCCTACGAGCAGTACTTC.

The chain carries TRBV10-3 and TRBJ2-6, with 8 positions matching TRBD1. V trimming: 0 bases; J trimming: 2 bases; junction bases outside the gene matches: 3. The CDR3 runs to 17 residues. Germline V gives CDR1 ENHRY, CDR2 SYGVKD. The CDR3 loop reads CAISESKTGAGANVLTF. DNA for the CDR3: TGTGCCATCAGTGAGTCAAAGACAGGGGCTGGGGCCAACGTCCTGACTTTC.

J is TRBJ1-6 and V is TRBV4-3; no firm D call. CDR1 LGHNA and CDR2 YSLEER come from the germline V gene. V dropped 0 bases and J dropped 0 bases, with 6 bases sitting between them. There are 16 residues in the CDR3. CDR3 sequence reads: CASSQDRSSYNSPLHF. DNA for the CDR3: TGCGCCAGCAGCCAAGACAGAAGCTCCTATAATTCACCCCTCCACTTT.

The chain has TRBV18 and TRBJ2-2; TRBD2 agrees at 13 bases. The CDR3 extends over 20 amino acids. Trimming removed 1 base from V and 0 bases from J; junction bases left unmatched: 8. Germline loops: CDR1 KGHSH, CDR2 LQKENI. DNA for the CDR3: TGTGCCAGCTCACCACGTTCGACTAGCGGGGGGCAATCGAACACCGGGGAGCTGTTTTTT. It yields the protein CASSPRSTSGGQSNTGELFF.

The table lists this clone with a few counts. This sequence joins TRBV7-8 and TRBJ1-6; 7 nucleotides align to TRBD1. The CDR3 has 14 amino acids. The trim removed 5 bases at V and 8 bases at J, leaving 6 bases unmatched. Germline V gene sequence: CDR1 SGHVS, CDR2 FQNEAQ. CDR3 amino acids: CASSPRDSHSPLHF. The CDR3 DNA is TGTGCCAGCAGCCCGCGGGACAGCCATTCACCCCTCCACTTT.

The chain combines TRBV30 with TRBJ1-2; 9 bases are a match to TRBD1. CDR3 size: 15 residues. The ends lost 1 base at V and 2 bases at J; junction bases unmatched: 5. CDR1 GTSNPN and CDR2 SVGIG come from the germline V gene (reference sequence). CDR3 loop: CAWSAPQGANYGYTF. In nucleotides, the CDR3 is TGTGCCTGGAGTGCCCCACAGGGGGCAAACTATGGCTACACCTTC.